One sample yielded the 13 T cell receptor beta chains listed below, sequenced in a study of T cell responses to AZD1222 COVID-19 vaccine. Clones were read by immunoSEQ multiplex PCR, and TCRdb kept only the in-frame ones, dropping some. The profile shows some 120,000 clones, around 83% of them singletons. The sample was peripheral blood, taken 28 days after the second AZD1222 dose. These receptors came from an adult who received the AZD1222 COVID-19 vaccine.

This chain uses TRBV28 with TRBJ2-7; 11 bases align to TRBD1. Germline values: CDR1 MDHEN, CDR2 SYDVKM. Unmatched junction bases numbered 9, after V lost 4 bases and J lost 4 bases. This CDR3 has 16 residues. CDR3 loop: CASSSGYGQGAYEQYF. Written as DNA, the CDR3 is TGTGCCAGCAGTTCCGGATATGGACAGGGGGCTTACGAGCAGTACTTC. Filled out from reference TRBV28 and TRBJ2-7, the complete variable domain reads DVKVTQSSRYLVKRTGEKVFLECVQDMDHENMFWYRQDPGLGLRLIYFSYDVKMKEKGDIPEGYSVSREKKERFSLILESASTNQTSMYLCASSSGYGQGAYEQYFGPGTRLTVT.

V gene TRBV3-1 (or the pseudogene TRBV3-2) combines with J gene TRBJ1-6; TRBD1 is a possible D gene (6 bases). The germline V gene has CDR1 LGHDT and CDR2 YNNKEL (reference sequence). The CDR3 loop spans 15 amino acids. Trimming took 1 base from V and 7 from J, leaving 11 bases between them. Written as DNA, the CDR3 is TGTGCCAGCAGCCAAGCAGGGGTTTACAATTCACCCCTCCACTTT. Its protein is CASSQAGVYNSPLHF.

The rearrangement links TRBV29-1 to TRBJ2-7; a possible D gene is TRBD2 (6 bases). The germline V gene encodes CDR1 SQVTM and CDR2 ANQGSEA. The CDR3 runs to 14 residues. V was pared by 3 bases and J by 2 bases, with 14 bases between. In DNA, the CDR3 is TGCAGCGTTGAGAGTAGGAGGGCCCCCTACGAGCAGTACTTC. Translated: CSVESRRAPYEQYF.

This chain connects TRBV19 to TRBJ1-2; 10 bases align to TRBD1. The CDR3 runs 14 residues. Germline V lookup: CDR1 LNHDA, CDR2 SQIVND (reference sequence). Germline trimming cut 5 bases from V and 8 bases from J; bases unmatched to any gene: 8. Here the CDR3 reads CASSGQGVLLGYTF. The CDR3 bases are TGTGCCAGTAGTGGACAGGGGGTTTTACTCGGCTACACCTTC.

This chain uses TRBV7-2 with TRBJ1-2; D is undetermined. V was shortened by 1 base and J by 0 bases, with 6 bases between the two germline ends. Germline lookup yields CDR1 SGHTA and CDR2 FQGNSA. The CDR3 is 14 amino acids. CDR3 in amino acids: CASSLGGTNYGYTF. DNA of the CDR3: TGTGCCAGCAGCTTAGGCGGCACTAACTATGGCTACACCTTC.

The V and J genes are TRBV29-1 and TRBJ2-1; 10 bases fit TRBD1. CDR3 length: 14 amino acids. Per the germline V gene, CDR1 is SQVTM and CDR2 is ANQGSEA. V was pared by 6 bases and J by 4 bases, with 6 bases of the junction left unmatched. CDR3 sequence reads: CSVQDRGGYNEQFF. CDR3 nucleotide sequence: TGCAGCGTCCAGGACAGGGGGGGATACAATGAGCAGTTCTTC.

The chain has TRBV5-1 and TRBJ2-1; D call uncertain. The germline V gene encodes CDR1 SGHRS and CDR2 YFSETQ. The V gene lost 1 base and the J gene lost 6 bases, with 8 bases spanning the gap. The CDR3 is 13 residues long. The CDR3 reads CASSLTEGNEQFF. The CDR3 bases are TGCGCCAGCAGCTTGACGGAAGGCAATGAGCAGTTCTTC.

This clone was detected ten times or more. The chain uses TRBV12-3 or TRBV12-4 and TRBJ1-1, with 9 bases lining up with TRBD1. This CDR3 spans 12 amino acids. V was pared by 5 bases and J by 9 bases, with 4 bases of the junction left unmatched. The CDR3 DNA follows: TGTGCCAGCAGTCAGGGGACAGGGAAAGCTTTCTTT. This sequence encodes CASSQGTGKAFF.

The chain is built from TRBV12-5 and TRBJ2-3; 13 nucleotides align to TRBD2. The CDR3 length is 16 residues. The germline V gene encodes CDR1 LGHNT and CDR2 FRNRAP. V gave up 6 bases and J gave up 2 bases; unmatched junction bases: 5. The CDR3 bases are TGTGCTAGTGGGACCGGACTAGCGGGGGTCACAGATACGCAGTATTTT. Protein: CASGTGLAGVTDTQYF.

This clone came up once. The gene calls are TRBV24-1 and TRBJ2-5; possible D gene TRBD2, 6 bases. The germline V gene has CDR1 KGHDR and CDR2 SFDVKD. CDR3 length equals 13 residues. With 10 bases removed from V and 5 bases from J, the gap between germline ends came to 16 bases. The CDR3 region is CATRDSRSETQYF. CDR3 DNA sequence: TGTGCCACACGGGACTCGAGATCGGAGACCCAGTACTTC.

The chain recombines TRBV2 with TRBJ1-4, with 8 bases aligning to TRBD1. The V gene end was trimmed by 4 bases and the J gene end by 4 bases; junction bases not matched to a gene: 5. CDR1 is SNHLY and CDR2 is FYNNEI in the germline V gene. This CDR3 is built from 15 residues. In nucleotides, the CDR3 is TGTGCCAGCAGTGTGGGACAGGCCCTTAATGAAAAACTGTTTTTT. This codes for CASSVGQALNEKLFF.

The CDR3 here is CASSPPGGARQPQHF. The CDR3 coding sequence is TGTGCCAGCTCACCACCGGGAGGGGCGCGACAGCCCCAGCATTTT. This chain uses TRBV18 with TRBJ1-5; a possible D gene is TRBD1 (5 bases). The length of the CDR3 is 15 residues. Germline CDR1 is KGHSH and CDR2 is LQKENI. The V and J ends lost 0 bases and 7 bases respectively, with 13 bases between them.

The chain couples TRBV6-5 to TRBJ1-1; 7 nucleotides agree with TRBD1. CDR1 and CDR2 from the germline V gene are MNHEY and SVGAGI. CDR3 length: 15 residues. The J segment lost 1 base and the V segment lost 2 bases, leaving 4 bases of the junction unmatched. DNA of the CDR3: TGTGCCAGCAGTTACAGGACAGGTGCGAACACTGAAGCTTTCTTT. Translating it yields CASSYRTGANTEAFF.